The T cell receptor beta chain described here comes from a study of technical replicates of blood from a few donors. The count of this clone is one. There are 17 residues in the CDR3. The V gene's germline CDR1 is SGHRS and CDR2 YFSETQ. The V and J ends lost 4 bases and 4 bases, in that order; junction bases with no gene match: 15. Profiling relied on immunoSEQ multiplex PCR, and the TCRdb table lists in-frame clones only, not all of them. The sample includes fewer than 90,000 clones, around 97% of them seen just once. Sequencing used T cells isolated from PBMCs. The sequence came from a human donor in good health. The J gene is TRBJ2-7, the V gene TRBV5-1; 9 bases line up with TRBD2. In DNA form, the CDR3 reads TGCGCCAGCAGCCCTCGTCCTAGTAGCGGGAGTTCTTACGAGCAGTACTTC. This encodes CASSPRPSSGSSYEQYF.